This T cell receptor beta chain was sequenced for a study of CXCR3-negative and CXCR3-positive naive CD8 T cells (dated by TCRdb to the late 2010s). Notes on the research overall: Some 150 million TRB reads were obtained in total, roughly 1.5 +/- 0.3 million reads per library. Data from under 12 donors, pooled across two independent experiments, went into the diversity and physicochemical repertoire analyses. Naive subsets from about five donors and memory cells from 3 donors were included in the TRBV-TRBJ cluster analysis. General conclusions and limits of the study: Both naive subsets had comparably high repertoire diversity, while memory CD8+ T cells had much lower repertoire diversity. Similar TRBV-TRBJ usage was shown by naive CXCR3-negative and CXCR3-positive cells from the same donor, whereas distinct patterns were shown by memory cells. TRB CDR3s from CXCR3-positive naive cells showed higher hydrophobicity (lower Kidera factor 4), lower energy, and higher strength and volume indices than CXCR3-negative naive cells. Because surface CD5, which is linked to self-reactivity in mice, was comparable between the naive subsets, TCR interaction strength was also inferred from the physicochemical properties of TRB CDR3s. CXCR3 expression partially decreased after cryopreservation, so most assays used freshly isolated PBMCs.

For each CD8+ T cell subset, flow sorting was done in triplicate, and around 300,000 cells per subset went directly into RLT lysis buffer. To exclude memory contaminants, naive CD8+ T cells were stringently defined as CD45RO-CCR7+CD27+CD95-. Peripheral blood mononuclear cells were isolated from buffy coats using standard density gradient centrifugation. A FACSAria III was used to flow-sort naive CXCR3-negative and CXCR3-positive CD8+ T cells. Total RNA was extracted from sorted cells using an RNeasy Mini Kit. Details on this clonotype: No cognate antigen has been identified for it.

TCRdb records NextSeq 550 as the sequencer. The Human TCR Profiling Kit (MiLaboratory) was used to prepare UMI-labeled 5' RACE TRB cDNA libraries. cDNA synthesis used the entire amount of extracted RNA, and PCR amplification then used the entire amount of cDNA produced. Libraries were prepared in parallel using an identical number of PCR cycles. The authors processed their data as follows. About 57,000 +/- 9,900 unique UMI-labeled TRB cDNA molecules per library were extracted with MIGEC and MiXCR, with at least two reads per UMI required. On average, each library contained 40,000 +/- 10,000 functional in-frame TRB CDR3 nucleotide clonotypes without stop codons. After downsampling to 5000 UMI-labeled TRB molecules per sample, diversity metrics such as normalized Shannon-Wiener and Chao1 were calculated in VDJtools. VDJtools computed clonotype-size-weighted physicochemical properties of the central five CDR3 residues: interaction energy, strength, volume and Kidera factor 4. TCRdb reprocessed the reads; each CDR3 protein sequence makes one entry, and DNA is unavailable. It is TCRdb's table, rather than the study itself, that gives the V and J calls and clone size. The sample's table covers 49,000 or so distinct CDR3 sequences. The ten largest clones represent about 0.5% of the sample.

Sequenced sample: naive CXCR3+ CD8+ T cells from blood. This specimen's cell subset or site label, interpreted: CD45RO-CCR7+CD27+CD95- naive CD8+ T cells expressing CXCR3 (TNR3+). The sequence came from a human donor in good health. Some clones in this sample may be carry-over from other donors' samples.

The CDR3: CASSRGEGSPSPLHF. The rearrangement joined TRBV7-2 to TRBJ1-6. CDR1 and CDR2, per the germline V gene, are SGHTA and FQGNSA. From the cysteine through the phenylalanine, the CDR3 covers 15 amino acids. No DNA accompanies this entry. Extended through the reference TRBV7-2 and TRBJ1-6 proteins, this CDR3 yields the full variable domain: GAGVSQSPSNKVTEKGKDVELRCDPISGHTALYWYRQSLGQGLEFLIYFQGNSAPDKSGLPSDRFSAERTGGSVSTLTIQRTQQEDSAVYLCASSRGEGSPSPLHFGNGTRLTVT.